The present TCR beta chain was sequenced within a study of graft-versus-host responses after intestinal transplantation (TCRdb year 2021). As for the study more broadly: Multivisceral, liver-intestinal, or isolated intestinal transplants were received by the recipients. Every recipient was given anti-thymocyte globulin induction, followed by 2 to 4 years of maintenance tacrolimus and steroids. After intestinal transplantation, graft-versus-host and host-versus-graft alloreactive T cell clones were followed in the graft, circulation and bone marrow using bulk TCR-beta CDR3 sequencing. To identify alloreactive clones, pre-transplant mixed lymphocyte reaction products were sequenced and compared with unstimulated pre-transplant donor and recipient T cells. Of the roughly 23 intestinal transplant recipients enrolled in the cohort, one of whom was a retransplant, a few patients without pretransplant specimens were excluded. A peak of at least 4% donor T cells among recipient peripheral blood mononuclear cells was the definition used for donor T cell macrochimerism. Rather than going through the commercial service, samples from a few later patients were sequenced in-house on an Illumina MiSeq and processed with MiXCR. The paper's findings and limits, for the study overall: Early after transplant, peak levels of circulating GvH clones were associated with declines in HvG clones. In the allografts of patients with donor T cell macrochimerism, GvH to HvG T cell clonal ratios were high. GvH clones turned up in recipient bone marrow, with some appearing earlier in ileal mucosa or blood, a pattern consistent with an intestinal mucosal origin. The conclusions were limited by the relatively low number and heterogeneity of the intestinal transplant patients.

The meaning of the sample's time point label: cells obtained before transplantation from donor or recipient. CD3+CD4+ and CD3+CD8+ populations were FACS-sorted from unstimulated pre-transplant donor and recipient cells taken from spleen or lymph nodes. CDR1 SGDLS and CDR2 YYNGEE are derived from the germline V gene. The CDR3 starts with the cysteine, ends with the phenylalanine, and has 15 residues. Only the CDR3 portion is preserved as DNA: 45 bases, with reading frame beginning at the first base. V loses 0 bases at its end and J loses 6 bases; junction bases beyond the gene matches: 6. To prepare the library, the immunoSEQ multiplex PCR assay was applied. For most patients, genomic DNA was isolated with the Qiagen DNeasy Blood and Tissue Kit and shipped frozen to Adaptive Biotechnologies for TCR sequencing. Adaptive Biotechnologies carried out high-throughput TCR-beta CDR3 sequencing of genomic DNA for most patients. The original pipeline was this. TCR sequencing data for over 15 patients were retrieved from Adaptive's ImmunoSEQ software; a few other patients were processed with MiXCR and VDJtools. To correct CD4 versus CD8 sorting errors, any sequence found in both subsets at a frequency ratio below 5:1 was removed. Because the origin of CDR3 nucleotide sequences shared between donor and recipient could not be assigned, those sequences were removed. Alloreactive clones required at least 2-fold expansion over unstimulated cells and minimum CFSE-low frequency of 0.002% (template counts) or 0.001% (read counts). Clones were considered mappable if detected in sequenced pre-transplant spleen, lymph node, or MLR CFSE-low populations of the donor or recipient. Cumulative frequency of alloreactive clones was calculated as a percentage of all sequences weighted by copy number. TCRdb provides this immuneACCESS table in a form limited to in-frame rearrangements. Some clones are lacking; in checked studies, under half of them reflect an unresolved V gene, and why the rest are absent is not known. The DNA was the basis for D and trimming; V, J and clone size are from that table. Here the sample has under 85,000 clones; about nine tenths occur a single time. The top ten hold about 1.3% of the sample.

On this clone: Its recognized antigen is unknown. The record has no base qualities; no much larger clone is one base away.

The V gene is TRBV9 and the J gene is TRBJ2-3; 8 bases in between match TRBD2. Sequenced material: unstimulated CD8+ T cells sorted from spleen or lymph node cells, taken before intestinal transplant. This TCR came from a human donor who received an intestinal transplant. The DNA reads TGTGCCAGCAGCGTAGGTGGCGGGGGGTCGGATACGCAGTATTTT. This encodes CASSVGGGGSDTQYF.